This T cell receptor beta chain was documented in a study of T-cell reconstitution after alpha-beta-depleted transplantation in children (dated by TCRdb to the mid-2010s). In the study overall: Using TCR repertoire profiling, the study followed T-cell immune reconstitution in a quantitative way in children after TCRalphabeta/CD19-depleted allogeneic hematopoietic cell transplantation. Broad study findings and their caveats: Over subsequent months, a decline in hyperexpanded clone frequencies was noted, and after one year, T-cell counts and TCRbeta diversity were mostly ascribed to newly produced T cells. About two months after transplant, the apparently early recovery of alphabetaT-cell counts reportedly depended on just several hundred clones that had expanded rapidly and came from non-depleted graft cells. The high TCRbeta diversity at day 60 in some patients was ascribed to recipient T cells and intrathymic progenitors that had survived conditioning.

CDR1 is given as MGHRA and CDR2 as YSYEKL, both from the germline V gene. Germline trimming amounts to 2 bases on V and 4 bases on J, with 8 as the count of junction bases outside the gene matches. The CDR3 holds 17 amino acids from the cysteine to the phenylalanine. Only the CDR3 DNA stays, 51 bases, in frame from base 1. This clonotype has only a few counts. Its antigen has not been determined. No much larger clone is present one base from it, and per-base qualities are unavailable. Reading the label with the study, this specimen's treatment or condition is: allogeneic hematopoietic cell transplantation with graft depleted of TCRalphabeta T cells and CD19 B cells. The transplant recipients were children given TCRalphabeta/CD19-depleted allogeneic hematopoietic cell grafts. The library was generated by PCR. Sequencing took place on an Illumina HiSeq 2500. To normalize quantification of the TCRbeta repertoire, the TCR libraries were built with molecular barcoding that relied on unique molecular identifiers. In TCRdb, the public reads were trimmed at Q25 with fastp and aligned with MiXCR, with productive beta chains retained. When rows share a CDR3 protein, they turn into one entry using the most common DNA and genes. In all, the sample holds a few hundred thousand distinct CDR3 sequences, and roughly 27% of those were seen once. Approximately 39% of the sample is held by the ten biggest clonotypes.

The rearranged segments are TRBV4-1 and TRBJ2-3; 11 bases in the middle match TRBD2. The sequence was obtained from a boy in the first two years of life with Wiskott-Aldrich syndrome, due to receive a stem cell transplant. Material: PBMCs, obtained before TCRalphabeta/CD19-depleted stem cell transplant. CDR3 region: CASSQLAGGGIPDTQYF. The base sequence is TGCGCCAGCAGCCAACTAGCGGGAGGAGGGATCCCAGATACGCAGTATTTT.